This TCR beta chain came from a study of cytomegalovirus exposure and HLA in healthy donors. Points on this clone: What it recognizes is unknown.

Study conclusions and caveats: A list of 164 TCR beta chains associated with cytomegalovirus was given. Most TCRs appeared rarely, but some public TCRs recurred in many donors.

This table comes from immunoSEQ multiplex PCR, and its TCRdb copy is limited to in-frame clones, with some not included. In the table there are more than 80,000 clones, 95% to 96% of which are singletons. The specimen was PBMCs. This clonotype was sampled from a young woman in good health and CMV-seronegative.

The CDR3: CASSLAGATSYEQYF. In DNA, the CDR3 is TGTGCCAGCAGTTTAGCGGGAGCCACCTCCTACGAGCAGTACTTC. The chain has TRBV5-8 and TRBJ2-7; 9 bases are shared with TRBD2. The CDR3 runs 15 residues. The trim removed 5 bases at V and 0 bases at J, leaving 6 bases unmatched. The germline V gene has CDR1 SGHTS and CDR2 YDEGEE.